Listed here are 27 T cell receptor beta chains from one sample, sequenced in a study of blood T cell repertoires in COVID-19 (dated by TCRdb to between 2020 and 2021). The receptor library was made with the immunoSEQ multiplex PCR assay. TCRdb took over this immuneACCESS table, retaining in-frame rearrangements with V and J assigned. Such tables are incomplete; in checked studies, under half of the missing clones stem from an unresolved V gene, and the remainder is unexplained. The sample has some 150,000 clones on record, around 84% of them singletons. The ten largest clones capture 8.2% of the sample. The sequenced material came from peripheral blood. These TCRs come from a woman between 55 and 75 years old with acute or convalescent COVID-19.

The CDR3 spells CASSPNRGPQETQYF. In nucleotides, the CDR3 is TGTGCCAGCTCACCGAACAGGGGGCCCCAAGAGACCCAGTACTTC. The chain employs TRBV18 and TRBJ2-5; TRBD1 aligns across 9 bases. The CDR3 consists of 15 residues. CDR1 KGHSH and CDR2 LQKENI come from the germline V gene. J lost 1 base, V lost 3 bases, and 3 bases had no gene match.

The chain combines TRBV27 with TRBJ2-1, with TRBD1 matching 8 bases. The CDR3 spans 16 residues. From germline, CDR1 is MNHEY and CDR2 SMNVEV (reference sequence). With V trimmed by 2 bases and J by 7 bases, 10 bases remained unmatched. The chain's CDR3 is CASSLPRQGRLNEQFF. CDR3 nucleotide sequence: TGTGCCAGCAGTTTACCCCGACAGGGGAGGTTGAATGAGCAGTTCTTC.

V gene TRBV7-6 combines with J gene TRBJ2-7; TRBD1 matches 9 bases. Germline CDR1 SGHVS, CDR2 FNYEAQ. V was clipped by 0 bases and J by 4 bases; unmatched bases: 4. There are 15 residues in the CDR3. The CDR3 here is CASSLATGGEYEQYF. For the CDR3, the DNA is TGTGCCAGCAGCTTAGCGACAGGGGGAGAATACGAGCAGTACTTC.

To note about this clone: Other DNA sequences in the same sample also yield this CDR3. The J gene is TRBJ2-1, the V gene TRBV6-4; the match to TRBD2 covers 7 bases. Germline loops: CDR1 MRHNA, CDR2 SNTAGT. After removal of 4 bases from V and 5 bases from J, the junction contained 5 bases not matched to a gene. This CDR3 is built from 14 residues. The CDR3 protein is CASSAGGPNNEQFF. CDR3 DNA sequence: TGTGCCAGCAGTGCGGGGGGACCCAACAATGAGCAGTTCTTC.

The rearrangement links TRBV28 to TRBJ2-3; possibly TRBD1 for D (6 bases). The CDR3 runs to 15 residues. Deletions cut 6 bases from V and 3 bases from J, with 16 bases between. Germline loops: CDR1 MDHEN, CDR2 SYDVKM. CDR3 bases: TGTGCCAGCAGCCCACAGGGTGGTAATACAGATACGCAGTATTTT. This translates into CASSPQGGNTDTQYF.

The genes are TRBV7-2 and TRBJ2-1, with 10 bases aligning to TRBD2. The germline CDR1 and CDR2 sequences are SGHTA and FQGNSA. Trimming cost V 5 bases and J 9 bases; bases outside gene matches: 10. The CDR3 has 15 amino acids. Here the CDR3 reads CASSLQAGGQGEQFF. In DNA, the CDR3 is TGTGCCAGCAGCCTACAAGCGGGGGGGCAGGGTGAGCAGTTCTTC.

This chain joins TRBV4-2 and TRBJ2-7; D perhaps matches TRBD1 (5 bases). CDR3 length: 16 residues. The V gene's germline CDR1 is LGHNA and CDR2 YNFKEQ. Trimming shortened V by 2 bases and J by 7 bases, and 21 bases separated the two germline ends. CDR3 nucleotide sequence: TGTGCCAGCAGCCAATCAACCCTTCAAGGGGCGCAAGAGCAGTACTTC. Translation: CASSQSTLQGAQEQYF.

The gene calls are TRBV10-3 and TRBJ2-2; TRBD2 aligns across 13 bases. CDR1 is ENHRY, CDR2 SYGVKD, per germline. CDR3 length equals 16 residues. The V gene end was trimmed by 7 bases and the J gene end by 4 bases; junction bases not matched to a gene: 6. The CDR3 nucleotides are TGTGCCATCACCGGACTAGCGGGGGCGGGCACCGGGGAGCTGTTTTTT. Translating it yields CAITGLAGAGTGELFF.

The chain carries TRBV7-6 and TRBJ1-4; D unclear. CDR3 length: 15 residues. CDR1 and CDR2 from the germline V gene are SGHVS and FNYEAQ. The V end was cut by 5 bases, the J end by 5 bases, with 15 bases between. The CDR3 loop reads CASSPRPTRNEKLFF. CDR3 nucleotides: TGTGCCAGCAGCCCCCGACCGACTAGAAATGAAAAACTGTTTTTT.

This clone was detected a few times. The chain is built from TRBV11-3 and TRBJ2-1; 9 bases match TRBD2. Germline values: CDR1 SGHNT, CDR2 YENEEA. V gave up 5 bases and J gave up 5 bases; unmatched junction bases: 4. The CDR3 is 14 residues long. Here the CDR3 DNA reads TGTGCCAGCAGCCCTAGCGGGGCCAACAATGAGCAGTTCTTC. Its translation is CASSPSGANNEQFF.

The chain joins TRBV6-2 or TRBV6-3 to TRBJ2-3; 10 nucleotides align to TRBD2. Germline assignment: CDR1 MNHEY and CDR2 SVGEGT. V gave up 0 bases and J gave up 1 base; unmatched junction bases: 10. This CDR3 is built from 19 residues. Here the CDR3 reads CASSYSMVAGGQGTDTQYF. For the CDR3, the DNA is TGTGCCAGCAGTTACTCGATGGTAGCGGGGGGCCAGGGCACAGATACGCAGTATTTT.

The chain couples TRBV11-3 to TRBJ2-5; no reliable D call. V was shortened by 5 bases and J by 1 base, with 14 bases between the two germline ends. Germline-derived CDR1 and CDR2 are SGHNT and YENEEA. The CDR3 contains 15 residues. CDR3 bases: TGTGCCAGCAGCAAAGGAATCCAGGCCCAAGAGACCCAGTACTTC. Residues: CASSKGIQAQETQYF. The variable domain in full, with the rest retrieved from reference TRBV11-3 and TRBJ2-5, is EAGVVQSPRYKIIEKKQPVAFWCNPISGHNTLYWYLQNLGQGPELLIRYENEEAVDDSQLPKDRFSAERLKGVDSTLKIQPAELGDSAVYLCASSKGIQAQETQYFGPGTRLLVL.

The CDR3 protein is CASSKTGGRTDTQYF. The CDR3 DNA is TGTGCCAGCAGTAAAACAGGGGGTCGCACAGATACGCAGTATTTT. The genes are TRBV28 and TRBJ2-3; 8 bases are shared with TRBD1. From germline, CDR1 is MDHEN and CDR2 SYDVKM. The trim removed 5 bases at V and 1 base at J, leaving 5 bases unmatched. This CDR3 region has 15 residues.

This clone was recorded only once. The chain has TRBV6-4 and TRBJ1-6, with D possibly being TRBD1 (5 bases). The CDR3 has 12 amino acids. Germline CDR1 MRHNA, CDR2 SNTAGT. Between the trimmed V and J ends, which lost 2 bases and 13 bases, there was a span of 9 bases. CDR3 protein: CASSDNGGPLHF. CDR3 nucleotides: TGTGCCAGCAGTGACAACGGGGGGCCCCTCCACTTT.

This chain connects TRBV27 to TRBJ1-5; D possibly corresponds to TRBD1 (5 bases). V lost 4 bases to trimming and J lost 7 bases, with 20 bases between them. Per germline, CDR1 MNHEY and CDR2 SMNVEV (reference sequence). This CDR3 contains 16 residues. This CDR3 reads CASSSNPGGGEQPQHF. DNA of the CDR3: TGTGCCAGCAGTTCTAATCCGGGGGGAGGAGAACAGCCCCAGCATTTT.

CDR3 in DNA: TGTGCCAGTAGTACCCAGAACAGGGGATGGGCGAACACTGAAGCTTTCTTT. Residues: CASSTQNRGWANTEAFF. This chain links TRBV19 with TRBJ1-1; TRBD1 aligns across 7 bases. There are 17 residues in the CDR3. Germline V gene lookup returns CDR1 LNHDA and CDR2 SQIVND (reference sequence). With 4 bases clipped from V and 1 base from J, the junction kept 12 bases outside the gene matches.

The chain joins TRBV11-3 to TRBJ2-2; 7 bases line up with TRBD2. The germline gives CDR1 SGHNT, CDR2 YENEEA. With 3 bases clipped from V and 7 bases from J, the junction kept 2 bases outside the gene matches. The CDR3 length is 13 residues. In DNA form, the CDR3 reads TGTGCCAGCAGCTTGGGGGAGGGCGGGGAGCTGTTTTTT. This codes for CASSLGEGGELFF.

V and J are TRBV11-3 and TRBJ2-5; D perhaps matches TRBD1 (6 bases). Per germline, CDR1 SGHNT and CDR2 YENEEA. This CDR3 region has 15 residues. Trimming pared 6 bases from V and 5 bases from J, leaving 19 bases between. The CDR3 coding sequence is TGTGCCAGCAGTTTGACCACAGGGATGGTGGAGACCCAGTACTTC. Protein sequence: CASSLTTGMVETQYF.

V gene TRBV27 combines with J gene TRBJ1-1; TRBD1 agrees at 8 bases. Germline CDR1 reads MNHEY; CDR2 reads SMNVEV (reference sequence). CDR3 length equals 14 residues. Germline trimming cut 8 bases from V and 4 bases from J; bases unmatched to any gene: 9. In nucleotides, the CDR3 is TGTGCCAGCGGCGATCAGGGGGCGGTCACTGAAGCTTTCTTT. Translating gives CASGDQGAVTEAFF.

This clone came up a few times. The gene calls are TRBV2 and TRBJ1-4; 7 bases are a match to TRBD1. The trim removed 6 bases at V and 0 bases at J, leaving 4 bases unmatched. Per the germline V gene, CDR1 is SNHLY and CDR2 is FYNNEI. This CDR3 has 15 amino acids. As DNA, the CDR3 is TGTGCCAGCAGGGGGACAGCGACAACTAATGAAAAACTGTTTTTT. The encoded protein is CASRGTATTNEKLFF.

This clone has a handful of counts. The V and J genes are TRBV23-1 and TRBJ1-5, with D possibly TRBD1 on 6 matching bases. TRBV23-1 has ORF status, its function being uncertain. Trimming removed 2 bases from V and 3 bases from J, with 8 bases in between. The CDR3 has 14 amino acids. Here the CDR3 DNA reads TGCGCCAGCAGTCAACCAGGGGTCAATCAGCCCCAGCATTTT. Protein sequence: CASSQPGVNQPQHF.

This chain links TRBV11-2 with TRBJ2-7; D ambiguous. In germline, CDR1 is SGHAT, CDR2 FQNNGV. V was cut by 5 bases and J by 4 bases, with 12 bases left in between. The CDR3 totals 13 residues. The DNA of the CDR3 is TGTGCCAGCAGCCTCCGACTCGGGTACGAGCAGTACTTC. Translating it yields CASSLRLGYEQYF. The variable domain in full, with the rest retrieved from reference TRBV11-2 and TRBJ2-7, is EAGVAQSPRYKIIEKRQSVAFWCNPISGHATLYWYQQILGQGPKLLIQFQNNGVVDDSQLPKDRFSAERLKGVDSTLKIQPAKLEDSAVYLCASSLRLGYEQYFGPGTRLTVT.

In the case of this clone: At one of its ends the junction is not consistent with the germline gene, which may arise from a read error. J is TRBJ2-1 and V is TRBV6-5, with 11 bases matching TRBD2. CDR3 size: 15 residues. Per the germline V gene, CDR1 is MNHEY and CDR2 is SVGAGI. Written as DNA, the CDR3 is TGTGTCAGCAGGCTAGCGGGGGGCGCCTACAATGAGCAGTTCTTC. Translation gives CVSRLAGGAYNEQFF.

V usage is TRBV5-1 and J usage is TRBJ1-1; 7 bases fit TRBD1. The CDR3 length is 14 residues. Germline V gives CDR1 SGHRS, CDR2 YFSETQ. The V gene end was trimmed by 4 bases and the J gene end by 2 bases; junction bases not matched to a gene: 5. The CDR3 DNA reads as TGCGCCAGCAGCCCGACAGGGCTCAACACTGAAGCTTTCTTT. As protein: CASSPTGLNTEAFF.

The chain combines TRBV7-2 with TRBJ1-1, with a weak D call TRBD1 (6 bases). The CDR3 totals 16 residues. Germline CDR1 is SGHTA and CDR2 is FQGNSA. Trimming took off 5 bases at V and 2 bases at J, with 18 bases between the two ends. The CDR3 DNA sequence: TGTGCCAGCAGCCCCCGGGCAGGGGCATTCAACACTGAAGCTTTCTTT. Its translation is CASSPRAGAFNTEAFF.

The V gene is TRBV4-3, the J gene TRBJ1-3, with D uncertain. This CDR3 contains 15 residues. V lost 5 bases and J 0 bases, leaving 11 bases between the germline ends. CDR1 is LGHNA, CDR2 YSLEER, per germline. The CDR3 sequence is CASSSSSTSGNTIYF. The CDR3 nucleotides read TGCGCCAGCAGCTCAAGCTCCACCTCTGGAAACACCATATATTTT.

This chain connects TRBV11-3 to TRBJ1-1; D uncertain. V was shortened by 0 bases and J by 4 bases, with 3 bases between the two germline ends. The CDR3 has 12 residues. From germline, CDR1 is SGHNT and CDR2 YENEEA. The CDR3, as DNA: TGTGCCAGCAGCTTAGAGGCCACTGAAGCTTTCTTT. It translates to CASSLEATEAFF.